The 6 T cell receptor beta chains given below trace back to one sample, sequenced in a study of sequential checkpoint blockade in melanoma. Treatment denoted: randomized to nivolumab then ipilimumab (arm A) or the reverse (arm B). Profiling relied on immunoSEQ multiplex PCR, and the TCRdb table lists in-frame clones only, not all of them. The sample contains approximately 12,000 clones, about 71% of which appear only once. Specimen: CD8+ T cells sorted from blood (inferred from file names), collected from a patient given nivolumab and ipilimumab in sequence. Receptor source: a human donor with melanoma.

The chain carries TRBV4-2 and TRBJ2-5; 15 positions agree with TRBD2. The end of the DNA is better explained by TRBJ2-7, so the J call may be wrong. From germline, CDR1 is LGHNA and CDR2 YNFKEQ. This CDR3 has 17 amino acids. CDR3 nucleotide sequence: TGTGCCAGCAGCCAAGGGTGGACTAGCGGGGGGGGTTACGAGCAGTACTTC. This translates into CASSQGWTSGGGYEQYF.

The chain links TRBV7-6 to TRBJ1-1, with D possibly matching TRBD1 (5 bases). CDR3 length equals 17 residues. Germline CDR1 and CDR2: SGHVS and FNYEAQ. The ends were cut back, 1 base at V and 5 bases at J, with 20 bases in the middle. This chain's CDR3 is CASSLGTGPGTLTEAFF. DNA for the CDR3: TGTGCCAGCAGCTTAGGGACGGGACCAGGGACTTTAACTGAAGCTTTCTTT.

This clone was found a few times. The rearrangement uses TRBV4-2 and TRBJ1-4; the D gene is possibly TRBD1 (5 bases). Trimming stripped 0 bases from V and 4 bases from J, with 9 bases between. The germline gives CDR1 LGHNA, CDR2 YNFKEQ. This CDR3 has 15 residues. CDR3: CASSQDWGDNEKLFF. For the CDR3, the DNA is TGTGCCAGCAGCCAAGATTGGGGGGATAATGAAAAACTGTTTTTT.

This chain connects TRBV2 to TRBJ1-1, with 9 bases fitting TRBD1. With V trimmed by 6 bases and J by 1 base, 6 bases remained unmatched. Germline lookup yields CDR1 SNHLY and CDR2 FYNNEI. The CDR3 is made up of 15 amino acids. CDR3 region: CASRTEGQGNTEAFF. The CDR3 DNA follows: TGTGCCAGCAGGACCGAGGGACAGGGGAACACTGAAGCTTTCTTT.

J is TRBJ1-1 and V is TRBV30, with 9 bases identical to TRBD1. The germline V gene has CDR1 GTSNPN and CDR2 SVGIG (reference sequence). After removal of 5 bases from V and 8 bases from J, the junction contained 3 bases not matched to a gene. The CDR3 totals 11 residues. CDR3 nucleotides: TGTGCCTGGGGACAGGGGTTGGAAGCTTTCTTT. Encoded protein: CAWGQGLEAFF. The whole variable domain, filled in from reference TRBV30 and TRBJ1-1, reads SQTIHQWPATLVQPVGSPLSLECTVEGTSNPNLYWYRQAAGRGLQLLFYSVGIGQISSEVPQNLSASRPQDRQFILSSKKLLLSDSGFYLCAWGQGLEAFFGQGTRLTVV.

The chain carries TRBV18 and TRBJ1-2, with D unclear. Germline loops: CDR1 KGHSH, CDR2 LQKENI. This CDR3 comprises 14 residues. Trimming stripped 0 bases from V and 3 bases from J, with 8 bases between. The CDR3 bases are TGTGCCAGCTCACCACCGAACGAGGACTATGGCTACACCTTC. Translated, it gives CASSPPNEDYGYTF.